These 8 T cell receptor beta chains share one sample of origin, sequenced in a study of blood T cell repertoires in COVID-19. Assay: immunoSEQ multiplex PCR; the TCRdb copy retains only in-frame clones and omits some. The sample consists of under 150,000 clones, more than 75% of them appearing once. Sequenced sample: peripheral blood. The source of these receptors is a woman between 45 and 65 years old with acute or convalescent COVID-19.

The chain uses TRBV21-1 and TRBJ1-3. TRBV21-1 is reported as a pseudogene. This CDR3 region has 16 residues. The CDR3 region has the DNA TGTGCCAGCAGCAAAGGGAGAAGGTCCTCTGGAAACACCATATATTTT. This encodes CASSKGRRSSGNTIYF.

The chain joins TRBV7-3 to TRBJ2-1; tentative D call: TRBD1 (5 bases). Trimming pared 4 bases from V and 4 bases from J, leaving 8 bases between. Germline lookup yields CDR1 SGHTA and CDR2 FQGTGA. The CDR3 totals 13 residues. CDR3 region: CASSSDTYNEQFF. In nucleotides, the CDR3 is TGTGCCAGCAGCTCGGACACTTACAATGAGCAGTTCTTC.

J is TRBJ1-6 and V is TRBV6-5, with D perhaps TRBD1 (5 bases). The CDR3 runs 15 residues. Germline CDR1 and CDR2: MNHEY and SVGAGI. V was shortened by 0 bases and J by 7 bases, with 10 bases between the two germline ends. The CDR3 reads CASSYSRGENSPLHF. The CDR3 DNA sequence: TGTGCCAGCAGTTACTCTAGGGGCGAAAATTCACCCCTCCACTTT.

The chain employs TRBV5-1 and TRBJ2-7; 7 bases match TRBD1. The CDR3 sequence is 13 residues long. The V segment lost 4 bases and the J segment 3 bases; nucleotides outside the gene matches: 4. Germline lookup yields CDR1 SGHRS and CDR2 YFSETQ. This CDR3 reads CASSPQGNYEQYF. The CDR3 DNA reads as TGCGCCAGCAGCCCACAGGGGAACTACGAGCAGTACTTC.

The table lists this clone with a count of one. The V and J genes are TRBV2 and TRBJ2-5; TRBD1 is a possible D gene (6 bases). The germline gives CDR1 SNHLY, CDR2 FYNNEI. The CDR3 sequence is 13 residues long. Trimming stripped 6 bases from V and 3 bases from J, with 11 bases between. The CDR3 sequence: CASRANREETQYF. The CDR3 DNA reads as TGTGCCAGCAGAGCGAACAGGGAAGAGACCCAGTACTTC.

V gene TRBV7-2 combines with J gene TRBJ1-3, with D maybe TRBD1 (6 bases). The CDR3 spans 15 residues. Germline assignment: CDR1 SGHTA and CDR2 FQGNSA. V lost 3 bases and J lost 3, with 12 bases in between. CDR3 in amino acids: CASSLTAGVGNTIYF. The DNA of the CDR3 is TGTGCCAGCAGCTTGACGGCAGGGGTTGGAAACACCATATATTTT.

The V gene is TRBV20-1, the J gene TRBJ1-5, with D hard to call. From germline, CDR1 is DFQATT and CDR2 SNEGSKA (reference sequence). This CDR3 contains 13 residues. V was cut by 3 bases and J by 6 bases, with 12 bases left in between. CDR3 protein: CSASGRYPQPQHF. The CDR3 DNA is TGCAGTGCTAGTGGCAGGTACCCTCAGCCCCAGCATTTT.

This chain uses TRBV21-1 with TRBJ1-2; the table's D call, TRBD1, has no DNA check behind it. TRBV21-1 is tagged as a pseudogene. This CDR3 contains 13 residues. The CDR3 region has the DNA TGTGCCAGCAGCAATGCAGGGGGTGGAGGCTACACCTTC. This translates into CASSNAGGGGYTF.